Each of the 30 T cell receptor beta chains below was sequenced from the same sample in a study of cytomegalovirus exposure and HLA in healthy donors. Sequencing used immunoSEQ multiplex PCR; TCRdb keeps in-frame clones, though not all of them. Altogether about 72,000 clones are present, 94% being singletons, with the ten largest covering 0.5% to 0.75%. Sequencing input: PBMCs. The receptors come from a woman aged 18-35 years in good health and CMV-seronegative.

The chain combines TRBV30 with TRBJ2-7, with TRBD1 matching over 11 bases. In germline, CDR1 is GTSNPN, CDR2 SVGIG (reference sequence). This CDR3 contains 14 residues. V lost 4 bases to trimming and J lost 3 bases; unmatched junction nucleotides: 5. The chain's CDR3 is CAWKAGTGGYEQYF. The CDR3, as DNA: TGTGCCTGGAAGGCCGGGACAGGGGGCTACGAGCAGTACTTC.

This sequence joins TRBV29-1 and TRBJ1-5; no clear D gene. The CDR3 spans 13 residues. CDR1 is SQVTM, CDR2 ANQGSEA, per germline. The ends were cut back, 3 bases at V and 3 bases at J, with 9 bases in the middle. CDR3 bases: TGCAGCGTTGAGATAGAGTCCAATCAGCCCCAGCATTTT. This sequence encodes CSVEIESNQPQHF.

V usage is TRBV28 and J usage is TRBJ1-6, with a weak D call TRBD1 (5 bases). This CDR3 has 12 residues. Per the germline V gene, CDR1 is MDHEN and CDR2 is SYDVKM. Trimming cost V 8 bases and J 10 bases, with 12 bases left between them. This chain's CDR3 is CASGAWYSPLHF. CDR3 nucleotide sequence: TGTGCCAGCGGGGCGTGGTACTCACCCCTCCACTTT.

The V call is TRBV5-1, the J call TRBJ2-7; 15 bases map to TRBD2. V dropped 3 bases and J dropped 7; count of bases not matched to a gene: 5. The germline V gene encodes CDR1 SGHRS and CDR2 YFSETQ. The length of the CDR3 is 15 residues. The CDR3 bases are TGCGCCAGCAGCTCAGGACTAGCGGGGGGGATGGAGCAGTACTTC. Protein sequence: CASSSGLAGGMEQYF.

J is TRBJ1-5 and V is TRBV2, with 10 nucleotides matching TRBD1. The germline V gene encodes CDR1 SNHLY and CDR2 FYNNEI. The CDR3 is 15 residues long. The J segment lost 4 bases and the V segment lost 3 bases, leaving 3 bases of the junction unmatched. CDR3 protein: CASSEWDRGNQPQHF. CDR3 in DNA: TGTGCCAGCAGTGAGTGGGACAGGGGAAATCAGCCCCAGCATTTT.

The chain uses TRBV5-1 and TRBJ2-5; 7 positions agree with TRBD1. The CDR3 consists of 13 residues. The germline V gene encodes CDR1 SGHRS and CDR2 YFSETQ. The trim removed 7 bases at V and 5 bases at J, leaving 8 bases unmatched. The CDR3 here is CASGDRVMETQYF. The CDR3, as DNA: TGCGCCAGCGGAGACAGGGTTATGGAGACCCAGTACTTC.

The chain employs TRBV18 and TRBJ2-1, with 7 nucleotides matching TRBD1. The CDR3 runs 15 residues. Germline V gene lookup returns CDR1 KGHSH and CDR2 LQKENI. Losses at the gene ends were 3 bases for V and 8 bases for J; bases not matched to a gene: 10. DNA for the CDR3: TGTGCCAGCTCACCTAGGGGGCAGGACCGCGATGAGCAGTTCTTC. Translation: CASSPRGQDRDEQFF.

For this clone: The sample has other DNA sequences that encode this CDR3 too. This chain links TRBV27 with TRBJ1-2, with D perhaps TRBD1 (6 bases). CDR1 is MNHEY, CDR2 SMNVEV, per germline (reference sequence). Trimming took 5 bases from V and 1 from J, leaving 11 bases between them. The CDR3 contains 14 residues. The CDR3 region is CASSPNRVNYGYTF. Written as DNA, the CDR3 is TGTGCCAGCAGTCCTAACAGGGTTAACTATGGCTACACCTTC.

This clone was observed once. V usage is TRBV6-6 and J usage is TRBJ1-3; maybe TRBD1 (5 bases). The CDR3 length is 15 residues. The germline V gene has CDR1 MNHNY and CDR2 SVGAGI (reference sequence). The V gene lost 7 bases and the J gene lost 3 bases, with 16 bases spanning the gap. CDR3 sequence reads: CASINSGGVGNTIYF. As DNA, the CDR3 is TGTGCCAGCATCAACTCGGGAGGGGTTGGAAACACCATATATTTT.

The rearrangement links TRBV5-1 to TRBJ2-3, with D hard to call. This CDR3 has 11 residues. Germline values: CDR1 SGHRS, CDR2 YFSETQ. The V end lost 1 base, the J end lost 5 bases, and 2 bases lay between the germline ends. The CDR3 spells CASSLRDTQYF. The CDR3 nucleotides are TGCGCCAGCAGCTTGCGAGATACGCAGTATTTT.

CDR3 in DNA: TGTGCCAGCAGTTTGATGTGGACAGGGGGCCCCGGGGAGCTGTTTTTT. Amino acid sequence: CASSLMWTGGPGELFF. The V gene is TRBV27, the J gene TRBJ2-2, with TRBD1 identical over 11 bases. The CDR3 is 16 residues long. Germline V gives CDR1 MNHEY, CDR2 SMNVEV (reference sequence). The V and J ends lost 3 bases and 6 bases, in that order; junction bases with no gene match: 6.

CDR3 nucleotide sequence: TGTGCCAGCAGCTTAGCGCAGTACAGCAATCAGCCCCAGCATTTT. Residues: CASSLAQYSNQPQHF. The gene calls are TRBV7-2 and TRBJ1-5; no firm D call. CDR1 is SGHTA and CDR2 is FQGNSA in the germline V gene. The V and J ends lost 0 bases and 1 base respectively, with 7 bases between them. The CDR3 is 15 amino acids.

This clone was seen only once. The genes are TRBV7-9 and TRBJ1-2, with a possible D match to TRBD1 (6 bases). CDR3 length: 14 residues. V was pared by 5 bases and J by 8 bases, with 18 bases between. Germline V gene sequence: CDR1 SEHNR, CDR2 FQNEAQ (reference sequence). In nucleotides, the CDR3 is TGTGCCAGCAGCATCCGGGATTCGGGGACAGGCTACACCTTC. Translating it yields CASSIRDSGTGYTF.

The V gene is TRBV7-9, the J gene TRBJ1-1, with D tentatively TRBD1 (6 bases). This CDR3 is built from 15 residues. V was shortened by 5 bases and J by 1 base, with 14 bases between the two germline ends. Germline V lookup: CDR1 SEHNR, CDR2 FQNEAQ (reference sequence). CDR3 sequence: CASSLQQGRNTEAFF. For the CDR3, the DNA is TGTGCCAGCAGCCTACAACAGGGAAGGAACACTGAAGCTTTCTTT. The complete variable domain, with remaining parts taken from reference TRBV7-9 and TRBJ1-1, reads DTGVSQNPRHKITKRGQNVTFRCDPISEHNRLYWYRQTLGQGPEFLTYFQNEAQLEKSRLLSDRFSAERPKGSFSTLEIQRTEQGDSAMYLCASSLQQGRNTEAFFGQGTRLTVV.

V and J are TRBV5-6 and TRBJ1-6; a weak D match, TRBD1 (6 bases). V lost 1 base to trimming and J lost 7 bases, with 15 bases between them. Germline CDR1 reads SGHDT; CDR2 reads YYEEEE. The length of the CDR3 is 16 residues. CDR3 region: CASSLSRGYSNSPLHF. The CDR3 nucleotides are TGTGCCAGCAGCTTGAGCAGGGGTTATAGCAATTCACCCCTCCACTTT.

This chain joins TRBV18 and TRBJ2-5, with 12 bases that match TRBD2. After removal of 4 bases from V and 4 bases from J, the junction contained 10 bases not matched to a gene. Germline V gene sequence: CDR1 KGHSH, CDR2 LQKENI. The CDR3 runs to 17 residues. The CDR3 region has the DNA TGTGCCAGCTCACTGAAGCCTAGCGGGGGGGCTGGAGAGACCCAGTACTTC. It translates to CASSLKPSGGAGETQYF.

The chain employs TRBV5-6 and TRBJ2-3; D may be TRBD2 (7 bases). The germline V gene has CDR1 SGHDT and CDR2 YYEEEE. Trimming removed 5 bases from V and 3 bases from J, with 13 bases in between. The CDR3 sequence is 14 residues long. CDR3 DNA sequence: TGTGCCAGCAGGCTAAGGGGGGGAACAGATACGCAGTATTTT. Protein: CASRLRGGTDTQYF.

This chain connects TRBV15 to TRBJ2-5; 7 nucleotides align to TRBD1. The junction had 6 bases not matched to a gene; V was cut back by 2 bases and J by 0 bases. The CDR3 has 16 amino acids. Germline loops: CDR1 LNHNV, CDR2 YYDKDF (reference sequence). In DNA form, the CDR3 reads TGTGCCACCAGCAGACCGACTGGGACAGACCAAGAGACCCAGTACTTC. Encoded protein: CATSRPTGTDQETQYF.

The V gene is TRBV6-6, the J gene TRBJ1-1; no firm D call. Germline values: CDR1 MNHNY, CDR2 SVGAGI (reference sequence). V was cut by 2 bases and J by 5 bases, with 18 bases left in between. The CDR3 spans 16 residues. CDR3 in amino acids: CASSYPSTVRWTEAFF. The CDR3 DNA follows: TGTGCCAGCAGTTACCCCTCAACGGTGCGGTGGACTGAAGCTTTCTTT.

This clone was counted a single time. The chain links TRBV25-1 to TRBJ2-1, with a tentative D call TRBD1 (6 bases). Germline CDR1 and CDR2: MGHDK and SYGVNS. The CDR3 length is 16 residues. V lost 3 bases and J 9 bases, leaving 21 bases between the germline ends. The CDR3 is CASSDPDSERLGEQFF. The CDR3 region has the DNA TGTGCCAGCAGTGACCCGGACAGTGAGAGGTTGGGTGAGCAGTTCTTC.

The V and J genes are TRBV5-6 and TRBJ2-3; D gene ambiguous. Germline V CDR1 and CDR2: SGHDT, YYEEEE. Trimming cost V 2 bases and J 2 bases, with 6 bases left between them. The CDR3 spans 13 residues. The CDR3 coding sequence is TGTGCCAGCAGCTTAAGACACACAGATACGCAGTATTTT. As protein: CASSLRHTDTQYF. Supplemented by reference TRBV5-6 and TRBJ2-3, the full variable domain reads DAGVTQSPTHLIKTRGQQVTLRCSPKSGHDTVSWYQQALGQGPQFIFQYYEEEERQRGNFPDRFSGHQFPNYSSELNVNALLLGDSALYLCASSLRHTDTQYFGPGTRLTVL.

The chain carries TRBV2 and TRBJ2-3, with D possibly matching TRBD2 (6 bases). The CDR3 contains 15 residues. Trimming left V 6 bases short and J 2 bases short, with 15 bases between. Germline-derived CDR1 and CDR2 are SNHLY and FYNNEI. The CDR3 region is CASSRWAGPTDTQYF. The CDR3 coding sequence is TGTGCCAGCAGCCGTTGGGCGGGGCCCACAGATACGCAGTATTTT. Variable domain in full (rest from reference TRBV2 and TRBJ2-3): EPEVTQTPSHQVTQMGQEVILRCVPISNHLYFYWYRQILGQKVEFLVSFYNNEISEKSEIFDDQFSVERPDGSNFTLKIRSTKLEDSAMYFCASSRWAGPTDTQYFGPGTRLTVL.

V usage is TRBV6-1 and J usage is TRBJ2-7; 7 positions match TRBD1. Germline V lookup: CDR1 MNHNS, CDR2 SASEGT. Trimming took 6 bases from V and 3 from J; bases not matched to a gene: 8. The length of the CDR3 is 14 residues. CDR3 in DNA: TGTGCCAGCAGCACCGGGACAGCGCTCTACGAGCAGTACTTC. Protein product: CASSTGTALYEQYF.

The chain is built from TRBV20-1 and TRBJ1-1; possible D gene TRBD1, 6 bases. The V gene's germline CDR1 is DFQATT and CDR2 SNEGSKA (reference sequence). The CDR3 consists of 11 residues. CDR3 protein: CSPQGYTEAFF. The DNA for the CDR3 is TGCAGCCCCCAGGGGTACACTGAAGCTTTCTTT.

This clone was seen only once. The chain joins TRBV29-1 to TRBJ1-1; weak D call: TRBD1 (5 bases). V was clipped by 6 bases and J by 3 bases, with 14 bases between them. The V gene's germline CDR1 is SQVTM and CDR2 ANQGSEA. There are 13 residues in the CDR3. The CDR3 is CSVGRGTDTEAFF. CDR3 in DNA: TGCAGCGTGGGACGGGGGACGGACACTGAAGCTTTCTTT.

The chain recombines TRBV28 with TRBJ2-3, with TRBD2 as a possible D gene (5 bases). V lost 7 bases, J lost 2 bases, and 10 bases lay in between. There are 13 residues in the CDR3. The germline V gene encodes CDR1 MDHEN and CDR2 SYDVKM. The CDR3 sequence is CASTAGFTDTQYF. DNA of the CDR3: TGTGCCAGCACTGCGGGCTTCACAGATACGCAGTATTTT.

DNA for the CDR3: TGCGCCAGCAGCTTGCCGGGGACAGTTAACACTGAAGCTTTCTTT. This codes for CASSLPGTVNTEAFF. The chain employs TRBV5-1 and TRBJ1-1, with 7 bases lining up with TRBD1. CDR1 is SGHRS, CDR2 YFSETQ, per germline. The ends lost 1 base at V and 2 bases at J; junction bases unmatched: 5. The CDR3 runs to 15 residues.

V gene TRBV7-2 combines with J gene TRBJ2-7; 8 nucleotides line up with TRBD1. V shed 8 bases, J shed 6 bases, and the junction held 6 bases outside the gene matches. From germline, CDR1 is SGHTA and CDR2 FQGNSA. The CDR3 contains 12 residues. The CDR3 loop reads CASGSTGAEQYF. CDR3 nucleotide sequence: TGTGCCAGCGGATCGACAGGGGCCGAGCAGTACTTC.

V usage is TRBV7-8 and J usage is TRBJ1-1, with TRBD1 identical over 8 bases. V was pared by 5 bases and J by 3 bases, with 14 bases of the junction left unmatched. Germline V gene data show CDR1 as SGHVS and CDR2 as FQNEAQ. CDR3 length equals 17 residues. The CDR3 bases are TGTGCCAGCAGCCTAAACCTCGGACAGGGAAAGGACACTGAAGCTTTCTTT. Translation gives CASSLNLGQGKDTEAFF.

The V gene is TRBV7-9, the J gene TRBJ2-7; weak D call: TRBD2 (5 bases). The CDR3 has 11 residues. V gave up 7 bases and J gave up 6 bases, with 10 bases separating them. The germline V gene has CDR1 SEHNR and CDR2 FQNEAQ (reference sequence). As DNA, the CDR3 is TGTGCCAGCACGGGCGGGCTCGAGCAGTACTTC. Amino acid sequence: CASTGGLEQYF.